This T cell receptor beta chain was obtained from a study of identical twins. Findings of the study overall: Model-predicted out-of-frame TCR alpha sharing fell below observed values in monozygotic twins. Insertions were reduced in abundant cord blood beta clonotypes but not in memory repertoires.

With template switching, a universal primer site was added, and the cDNA carried unique molecular identifiers. TCRdb analysed the 5' RACE reads with MiXCR anew, one entry per CDR3 protein. Among roughly 710,000 distinct CDR3 sequences listed, over 5% were seen once. Between the trimmed V and J ends, which lost 5 bases and 10 bases, there was a span of 12 bases. This CDR3 has 12 residues. Germline CDR1 is MNHEY and CDR2 is SMNVEV (reference sequence). This clonotype was seen repeatedly, ten times or more. Its specificity is not known. The V gene is TRBV27, the J gene TRBJ2-1; D is possibly TRBD2 (6 bases). Sequencing used naive T cells sorted from blood. This TCR came from a man aged 18 to 35 in good health. The CDR3 sequence: CASSVYGREQFF. The DNA of the CDR3 is TGTGCCAGCAGTGTCTATGGGAGGGAGCAGTTCTTC.